This T cell receptor beta chain was sequenced during a study of cytomegalovirus exposure and HLA in healthy donors. Points on this clone: Its antigen is not known.

V was shortened by 6 bases and J by 2 bases, with 11 bases between the two germline ends. Looked up from germline, CDR1 is SNHLY and CDR2 is FYNNEI. This CDR3 is 15 amino acids long. Whole-study results and caveats: Researchers reportedly found TCR beta sequences accurately predicted most subjects' HLA-A and HLA-B alleles.

Amplification used 60 Vbeta primers and 13 Jbeta primers. Repertoires were generated with immunoSEQ multiplex PCR, while TCRdb's copy carries only in-frame clones and drops some. The table records around 130,000 clones, roughly four fifths of them present only once. The chain carries TRBV2 and TRBJ2-6, with D possibly TRBD1 on 6 matching bases. The sample consisted of PBMCs. This clonotype was obtained from a woman in her 40s in good health and CMV-seropositive. The DNA for the CDR3 is TGTGCCAGCAGCCAAGAGGGGGCTGGGGCCAACGTCCTGACTTTC. Protein: CASSQEGAGANVLTF.